This T cell receptor beta chain was identified during a study of CD8 T cells in Susac syndrome. Study-wide results and limits: The CD4+ T cell repertoires, which came from Susac syndrome patients, showed no sign of clonal expansion. The study conceded that relatively few individuals underwent its TCR sequencing and HLA analysis.

High-throughput TCR beta sequencing covered peripheral CD8+ and CD4+ T cells. As to this clonotype: The antigen is undetermined.

There are 15 residues in the CDR3. V gave up 5 bases and J gave up 1 base; unmatched junction bases: 6. RNA totalling about 0.5 to 1 ug underwent reverse transcription with random hexamers. From the immunoSEQ multiplex PCR reads, TCRdb called clonotypes with MiXCR, one entry per CDR3 protein. The table lists more than 150,000 distinct CDR3 sequences, 90% to 97% of them singletons. Sequencing was done on a sample of CD4+ T cells from PBMCs. The chain joins TRBV12-3 or TRBV12-4 to TRBJ2-7; TRBD1 matches at 9 bases. The sequence came from a human donor with Susac syndrome. DNA for the CDR3: TGTGCCAGCAGTCTTCCCGGGACAGGGTCCTACGAGCAGTACTTC. Protein product: CASSLPGTGSYEQYF.